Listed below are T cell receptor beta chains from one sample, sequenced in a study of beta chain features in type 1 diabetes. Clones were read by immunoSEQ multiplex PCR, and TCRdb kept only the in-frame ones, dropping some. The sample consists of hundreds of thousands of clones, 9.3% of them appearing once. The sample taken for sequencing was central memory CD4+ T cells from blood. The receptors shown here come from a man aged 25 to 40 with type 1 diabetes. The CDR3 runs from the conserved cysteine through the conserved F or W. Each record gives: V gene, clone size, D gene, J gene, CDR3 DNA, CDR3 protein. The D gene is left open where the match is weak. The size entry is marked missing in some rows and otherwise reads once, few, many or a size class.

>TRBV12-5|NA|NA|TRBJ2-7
TGTGCTAGTGGTTTGGAGGGGCCGGGTTACTACGAGCAGTACTTC
CASGLEGPGYYEQYF
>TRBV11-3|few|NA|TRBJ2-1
TGTGCCAGCAGCTTAGGGCTCGGGCAGTTCTTC
CASSLGLGQFF
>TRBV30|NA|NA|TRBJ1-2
TGTGCCTGGAGTGTAGGGACACATGGCTACACCTTC
CAWSVGTHGYTF
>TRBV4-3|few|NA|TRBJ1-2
TGCGCCAGCAGCCAAGATGCAGGCGGCCGCGGAGGTGACTATGGCTACACCTTC
CASSQDAGGRGGDYGYTF
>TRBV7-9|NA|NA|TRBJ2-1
TGTGCCAGCAGCTTAGGGCAGGCGATGTACAATGAGCAGTTCTTC
CASSLGQAMYNEQFF
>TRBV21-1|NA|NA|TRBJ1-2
TGTGCCAGCAGCAAAGGCGGGACAGGGGGCGGCTATGGCTACACCTTC
CASSKGGTGGGYGYTF
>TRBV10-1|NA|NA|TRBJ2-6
TGCGCCAGCAGTAGTAATACTGGGGCCAACGTCCTGACTTTC
CASSSNTGANVLTF
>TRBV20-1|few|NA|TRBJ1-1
TGCAGTGCTAGAGATACTGGGGAAGCTTTCTTT
CSARDTGEAFF
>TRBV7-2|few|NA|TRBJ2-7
TGTGCCAGCAGCTTGACAGGTTATGGGTCCTACGAGCAGTACTTC
CASSLTGYGSYEQYF
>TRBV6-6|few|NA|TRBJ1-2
TGTGCCAGCAGTGGCGGCTATGGCTACACCTTC
CASSGGYGYTF
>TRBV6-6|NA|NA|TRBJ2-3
TGTGCCAGCACCAAGAGCCGCAGTAGCACAGATACGCAGTATTTT
CASTKSRSSTDTQYF
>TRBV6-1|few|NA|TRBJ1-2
TGTGCCAGCAGTGAAGTACATAGCTATGGCTACACCTTC
CASSEVHSYGYTF
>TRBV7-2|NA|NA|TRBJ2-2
TGTGCCAGCAGCCTGGACTATTCGTCCGGGGAGCTGTTTTTT
CASSLDYSSGELFF
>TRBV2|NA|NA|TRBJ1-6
TGTGCCAGCAGTGAGGGAAGGGGCAATTCACCCCTCCACTTT
CASSEGRGNSPLHF
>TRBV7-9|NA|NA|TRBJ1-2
TGTGCCAGCAGCTTTGGGGGGGCGCGTTCCTATGGCTACACCTTC
CASSFGGARSYGYTF
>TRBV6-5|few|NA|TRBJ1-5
TGTGCCAGCAGTCAATTCCAGGGTCCCCAGCCCCAGCATTTT
CASSQFQGPQPQHF
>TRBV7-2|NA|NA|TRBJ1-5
TGTGCCAGCAGCTCTGGCTTGGGACCTCTTCCCCAGCATTTT
CASSSGLGPLPQHF
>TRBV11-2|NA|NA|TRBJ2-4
TGTGCCAGCAGCTTAACCAGGAACAAAAACATTCAGTACTTC
CASSLTRNKNIQYF
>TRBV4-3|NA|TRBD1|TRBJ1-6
TGCGCCAGCAGCAAGGACAGGGGGATTTCACCCCTCCACTTT
CASSKDRGISPLHF
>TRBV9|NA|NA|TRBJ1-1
TGTGCCAGCAGCGTAGTGTCAGCTGATGGAACATCTGAAGCTTTCTTT
CASSVVSADGTSEAFF
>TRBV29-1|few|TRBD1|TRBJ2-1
TGCAGCGTTGGGGGACAGGGGGCGTACAATGAGCAGTTCTTC
CSVGGQGAYNEQFF
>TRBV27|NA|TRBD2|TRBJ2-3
TGTGCCAGCAGTTTAGGTAGCGGGGGGGTCACAGATACGCAGTATTTT
CASSLGSGGVTDTQYF
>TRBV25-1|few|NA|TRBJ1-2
TGTGCCAGCAGTGAATTAAGGACGGATGGCTACACCTTC
CASSELRTDGYTF
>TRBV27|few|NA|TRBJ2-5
TGTGCCAGCAGAGATCTCGCAGGGGTCGGGGAGACCCAGTACTTC
CASRDLAGVGETQYF
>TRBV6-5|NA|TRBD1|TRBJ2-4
TGTGCCAGCAGCCGGGGACAGGGAGGAAACATTCAGTACTTC
CASSRGQGGNIQYF
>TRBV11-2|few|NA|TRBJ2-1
TGTGCCAGCAGCTTATTAGAGGGCCCCAATGAGCAGTTCTTC
CASSLLEGPNEQFF
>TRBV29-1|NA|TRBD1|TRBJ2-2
TGCAGCTTGTACCTCACCCTCGGGACAGATAACACCGGGGAGCTGTTTTTT
CSLYLTLGTDNTGELFF
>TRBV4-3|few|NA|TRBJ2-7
TGCGCCAGCAGCCAAGATACAGGGACCTACGAGCAGTACTTC
CASSQDTGTYEQYF
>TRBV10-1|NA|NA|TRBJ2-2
TGCGCCAGCAGGGGGGACGGGAACACCGGGGAGCTGTTTTTT
CASRGDGNTGELFF
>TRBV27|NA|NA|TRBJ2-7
TGTGCCAGCACTGGGCATGGCTACTACGAGCAGTACTTC
CASTGHGYYEQYF
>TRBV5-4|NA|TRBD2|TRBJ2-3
TGTGCCAGCATCGAAAGACTAGCGGGGGGAGATACGCAGTATTTT
CASIERLAGGDTQYF
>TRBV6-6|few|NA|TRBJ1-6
TGTGCCAGCAGTTACCAAGAAAATAATTCACCCCTCCACTTT
CASSYQENNSPLHF
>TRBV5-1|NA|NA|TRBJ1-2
TGCGCCAGCAGATCGGACTGGGAGGGCTACACCTTC
CASRSDWEGYTF
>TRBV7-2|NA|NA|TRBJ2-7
TGTGCCAGCAGCAGAGGGGACACCTCCTACGAGCAGTACTTC
CASSRGDTSYEQYF
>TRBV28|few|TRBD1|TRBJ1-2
TGTGCCAGCAGTCTTAACAGGGGTGGCTACACCTTC
CASSLNRGGYTF
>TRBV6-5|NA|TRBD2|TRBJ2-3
TGTGCCAGCAGTTACTCGAGGCTAGCGGTCACAGATACGCAGTATTTT
CASSYSRLAVTDTQYF
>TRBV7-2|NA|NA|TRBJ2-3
TGTGCCAGCAGCTTACAGGGACCCCTTAGGACAGATACGCAGTATTTT
CASSLQGPLRTDTQYF
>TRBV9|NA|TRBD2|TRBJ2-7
TGTGCCAGCAGCTCAGGGGCTAGCGGGGTGTCCTACGAGCAGTACTTC
CASSSGASGVSYEQYF
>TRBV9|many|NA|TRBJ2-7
TGTGCCAGCAGCGCCGGAGACGGTAGGACCTACGAGCAGTACTTC
CASSAGDGRTYEQYF
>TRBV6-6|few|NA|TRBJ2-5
TGTGCCAGCAGCTGGGTGGAGACCCAGTACTTC
CASSWVETQYF
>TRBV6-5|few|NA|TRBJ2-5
TGTGCCAGCAGTTACTCGATCAGGGAAGAGACCCAGTACTTC
CASSYSIREETQYF
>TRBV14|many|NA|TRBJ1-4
TGTGCCAGCAGCCAATTAACAGGGAGGTCTAATGAAAAACTGTTTTTT
CASSQLTGRSNEKLFF
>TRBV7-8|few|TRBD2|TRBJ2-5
TGTGCCAGCAGCTTAGGGACTAGCGGGGGAATACAAGAGACCCAGTACTTC
CASSLGTSGGIQETQYF
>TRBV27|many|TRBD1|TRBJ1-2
TGTGCCAGCAGTTCTCAGGGGGCGCGGGGTGGCTACACCTTC
CASSSQGARGGYTF
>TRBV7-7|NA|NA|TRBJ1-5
TGTGCTAGCAGTCCCAAGACATTTCAACATTTT
CASSPKTFQHF
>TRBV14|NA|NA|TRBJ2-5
TGTGCCAGCAGCCAGGGAGCTCGAAGTGAGACCCAGTACTTC
CASSQGARSETQYF
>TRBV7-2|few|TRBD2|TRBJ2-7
TGTGCCAGCAGCTTAGGAAGGGCGGGGGGGCCGTACGAGCAGTACTTC
CASSLGRAGGPYEQYF
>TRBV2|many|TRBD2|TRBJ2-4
TGTGCCAGCAGTGACCTAGCGGGTTGCTTC
CASSDLAGCF
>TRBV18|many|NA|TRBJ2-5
TGTGCCAGCTCACCACAGACCGGGGAGACCCAGTACTTC
CASSPQTGETQYF
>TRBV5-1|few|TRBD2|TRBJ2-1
TGCGCCAGCAGCTTTCTAGCGGGGAACTACAATGAGCAGTTCTTC
CASSFLAGNYNEQFF